This T cell receptor beta chain was identified in a study of T-cell memory formation after mild COVID-19. Only a few counts were recorded for this clonotype. Its cognate antigen is unknown. The CDR3 is 16 amino acids. Germline loops: CDR1 MNHEY, CDR2 SVGAGI. Trimming took 6 bases from V and 4 from J; bases not matched to a gene: 13. TCR alpha and TCR beta cDNA libraries with sample barcodes and UMIs came from 5'RACE using constant-segment primers. Each CDR3 protein is one row after TCRdb ran MiXCR on the 5' RACE reads. The table shows about 180,000 distinct CDR3 sequences, with 16% occurring only once. Broader study findings: Confirmation of SARS-CoV-2 specificity was lacking for second-wave clones peaking day 37. The CD4+ clones that contracted clustered mainly within CM and EM, and the CD8+ clones concentrated in EMRA.

The rearrangement joins TRBV6-5 to TRBJ2-7, with TRBD2 matching over 9 bases. The sequence came from an adult woman who had mild COVID-19 (a few samples of this study predate the infection). Cell type and time point are not known. The sequencing sample was made of PBMCs or a T cell subset sorted from them (not recorded which). CDR3 in amino acids: CASRPRLAVQRYEQYF. The CDR3 DNA reads as TGTGCCAGCAGACCGAGACTAGCGGTTCAGAGGTACGAGCAGTACTTC.